These 31 T cell receptor beta chains were sequenced from one sample in a study of technical replicates of blood from four donors. Profiling relied on immunoSEQ multiplex PCR, and the TCRdb table lists in-frame clones only, not all of them. The table lists over 75,000 clones, approximately 94% of them singletons. Sequenced: T cells isolated from PBMCs. The receptors come from a human donor in good health.

V usage is TRBV4-1 and J usage is TRBJ2-7, with 7 bases fitting TRBD1. This CDR3 spans 13 amino acids. Germline V CDR1 and CDR2: MGHRA, YSYEKL. Trimming at V came to 3 bases and at J to 4 bases, leaving 3 bases not matched to a gene. Written as DNA, the CDR3 is TGCGCCAGCAGCCACGGGACAGCTTACGAGCAGTACTTC. The encoded protein is CASSHGTAYEQYF.

The genes are TRBV29-1 and TRBJ2-1, with TRBD1 as a possible D gene (6 bases). The CDR3 consists of 13 residues. Looked up from germline, CDR1 is SQVTM and CDR2 is ANQGSEA. V lost 7 bases and J lost 1, with 11 bases in between. The CDR3 protein is CSALQGSYNEQFF. The CDR3 DNA is TGCAGCGCCCTCCAGGGGTCCTACAATGAGCAGTTCTTC.

The chain combines TRBV19 with TRBJ2-1, with D uncertain. Trimming cost V 5 bases and J 7 bases, with 21 bases left between them. Per germline, CDR1 LNHDA and CDR2 SQIVND (reference sequence). The CDR3 contains 16 residues. The chain's CDR3 is CASSARHRSGLNEQFF. In nucleotides, the CDR3 is TGTGCCAGTAGTGCCCGACACCGGTCTGGCTTAAATGAGCAGTTCTTC.

The genes are TRBV5-5 and TRBJ2-2; 9 bases align to TRBD2. The CDR3 contains 15 residues. The germline V gene encodes CDR1 SGHKS and CDR2 YYEKEE (reference sequence). V dropped 3 bases and J dropped 6; count of bases not matched to a gene: 6. The CDR3 region is CASSSTRGRAGELFF. CDR3 DNA sequence: TGTGCCAGCAGCTCGACACGCGGGAGGGCCGGGGAGCTGTTTTTT.

This sequence joins TRBV27 and TRBJ1-5; D possibly corresponds to TRBD1 (6 bases). V shed 5 bases and J shed 4 bases, with 15 bases lying between them. CDR3 length: 15 residues. Germline-derived CDR1 and CDR2 are MNHEY and SMNVEV (reference sequence). CDR3 DNA: TGTGCCAGCAGTCCCCGGACAGCCCCTAATCAGCCCCAGCATTTT. It translates to CASSPRTAPNQPQHF.

The CDR3 protein is CASSTPQREQYF. The CDR3 DNA reads TGTGCCAGCAGTACCCCTCAGAGGGAGCAGTACTTC. This chain connects TRBV28 to TRBJ2-7; no reliable D call. CDR3 length: 12 residues. The germline CDR1 and CDR2 sequences are MDHEN and SYDVKM. Trimming took 5 bases from V and 7 from J, leaving 12 bases between them.

This clone was observed a handful of times. The rearrangement links TRBV29-1 to TRBJ1-5; D not resolved. CDR1 and CDR2 from the germline V gene are SQVTM and ANQGSEA. The CDR3 totals 13 residues. V was pared by 4 bases and J by 5 bases, with 12 bases between. The CDR3, as DNA: TGCAGCGTTGCCGGAGGCATTGATCAGCCCCAGCATTTT. This translates into CSVAGGIDQPQHF.

The rearrangement joins TRBV5-5 to TRBJ1-4; D possibly corresponds to TRBD1 (6 bases). Trimming removed 4 bases from V and 6 bases from J, with 19 bases in between. The germline V gene encodes CDR1 SGHKS and CDR2 YYEKEE (reference sequence). There are 16 residues in the CDR3. The CDR3 region has the DNA TGTGCCAGCAGCGATGGGTCAGGCGGGGGGCATGAAAAACTGTTTTTT. This encodes CASSDGSGGGHEKLFF.

The chain carries TRBV21-1 and TRBJ1-2; the D segment call TRBD1 is taken from the table without a DNA check. TRBV21-1 is a pseudogene. This CDR3 spans 15 amino acids. The CDR3 DNA follows: TGTGCCAGCAGCAAAGGGGACAAACCTAACTATGGCTACACCTTC. Its translation: CASSKGDKPNYGYTF.

This chain connects TRBV5-8 to TRBJ2-7; TRBD1 might be the D (6 bases). The V gene lost 4 bases and the J gene lost 3 bases, with 14 bases spanning the gap. Germline V gene lookup returns CDR1 SGHTS and CDR2 YDEGEE. This CDR3 is built from 14 residues. The DNA of the CDR3 is TGTGCCAGCAGCCCGGACAGAGGTTTCTACGAGCAGTACTTC. Its translation is CASSPDRGFYEQYF.

The rearrangement joins TRBV4-1 to TRBJ2-1; 7 bases match TRBD2. The CDR3 extends over 14 amino acids. Germline trimming cut 3 bases from V and 13 bases from J; bases unmatched to any gene: 12. Germline V gives CDR1 MGHRA, CDR2 YSYEKL. CDR3 residues: CASSQPLEGGAQFF. CDR3 coding DNA: TGCGCCAGCAGCCAGCCCCTCGAGGGAGGGGCCCAGTTCTTC.

This clone was picked up one time. The chain uses TRBV15 and TRBJ2-2; TRBD2 matches at 12 bases. Germline V CDR1 and CDR2: LNHNV, YYDKDF (reference sequence). Germline trimming cut 0 bases from V and 6 bases from J; bases unmatched to any gene: 8. This CDR3 is built from 18 residues. As DNA, the CDR3 is TGTGCCACCAGCAGAGATACTAGCGGGAGGTACTGGTCCGGGGAGCTGTTTTTT. Protein: CATSRDTSGRYWSGELFF.

The gene calls are TRBV7-8 and TRBJ1-1; no clear D. Trimming cost V 1 base and J 7 bases, with 10 bases left between them. In germline, CDR1 is SGHVS, CDR2 FQNEAQ. This CDR3 is built from 13 residues. CDR3 loop: CASSLGRGSEAFF. DNA for the CDR3: TGTGCCAGCAGCTTAGGGCGTGGGAGTGAAGCTTTCTTT. Combining the CDR3 with reference TRBV7-8 and TRBJ1-1 gives the whole variable domain GAGVSQSPRYKVAKRGQDVALRCDPISGHVSLFWYQQALGQGPEFLTYFQNEAQLDKSGLPSDRFFAERPEGSVSTLKIQRTQQEDSAVYLCASSLGRGSEAFFGQGTRLTVV.

The V gene is TRBV4-1, the J gene TRBJ2-1, with TRBD1 matching 11 bases. This CDR3 is 15 amino acids long. V lost 7 bases and J lost 3; bases outside the gene matches: 5. Germline V gene lookup returns CDR1 MGHRA and CDR2 YSYEKL. CDR3 protein: CASTFGTGGYNEQFF. The CDR3 bases are TGCGCCAGCACCTTCGGGACAGGGGGCTACAATGAGCAGTTCTTC.

This sequence joins TRBV29-1 and TRBJ1-1; D is ambiguous. Germline V gene data show CDR1 as SQVTM and CDR2 as ANQGSEA. The CDR3 totals 12 residues. Trimming stripped 3 bases from V and 3 bases from J, with 8 bases between. The chain's CDR3 is CSVDPFDTEAFF. CDR3 sequence (DNA): TGCAGCGTTGATCCTTTCGACACTGAAGCTTTCTTT.

V gene TRBV6-5 combines with J gene TRBJ2-1; 7 nucleotides agree with TRBD2. CDR3 length: 13 amino acids. Germline V CDR1 and CDR2: MNHEY, SVGAGI. The V gene end was trimmed by 8 bases and the J gene end by 2 bases; junction bases not matched to a gene: 3. The CDR3 is CASSSGTYNEQFF. The CDR3 DNA reads TGTGCCAGCTCTAGCGGCACCTACAATGAGCAGTTCTTC.

Worth noting for this clone: The same CDR3 can be traced to other DNA sequences in this sample. V is TRBV19 and J is TRBJ2-7, with 10 bases that match TRBD1. CDR3 length: 14 amino acids. The J segment lost 5 bases and the V segment lost 4 bases, leaving 5 bases of the junction unmatched. Germline CDR1 is LNHDA and CDR2 is SQIVND (reference sequence). Written as DNA, the CDR3 is TGTGCCAGTAGTACTCGACAGGGGGCGGACGAGCAGTACTTC. Translation: CASSTRQGADEQYF.

This clone was counted a single time. V gene TRBV14 combines with J gene TRBJ2-3; 7 bases match TRBD1. V was clipped by 5 bases and J by 1 base; unmatched bases: 3. The CDR3 has 14 amino acids. Germline values: CDR1 SGHDN, CDR2 FVKESK. CDR3 bases: TGTGCCAGCAGCTCGGGGACAGGCACAGATACGCAGTATTTT. This codes for CASSSGTGTDTQYF.

The CDR3 is CASSERSASSYEQYF. As DNA, the CDR3 is TGTGCCAGCAGTGAACGAAGCGCAAGCTCCTACGAGCAGTACTTC. This rearrangement joins TRBV6-1 to TRBJ2-7; no reliable D call. The CDR3 extends over 15 amino acids. V was pared by 2 bases and J by 0 bases, with 11 bases between. Germline CDR1 MNHNS, CDR2 SASEGT.

CDR3 bases: TGTGCCAGTAAACCGATAGGGGTGAACACTGAAGCTTTCTTT. This encodes CASKPIGVNTEAFF. The chain combines TRBV19 with TRBJ1-1; TRBD1 is a possible D gene (5 bases). The V and J ends lost 7 bases and 0 bases respectively, with 12 bases between them. In germline, CDR1 is LNHDA, CDR2 SQIVND (reference sequence). This CDR3 has 14 amino acids.

This chain joins TRBV5-1 and TRBJ1-5; 8 bases fit TRBD1. CDR1 and CDR2 from the germline V gene are SGHRS and YFSETQ. Trimming took 4 bases from V and 4 from J; bases not matched to a gene: 4. The CDR3 runs to 14 residues. The CDR3 nucleotides read TGCGCCAGCAGCGTCGGACAGGGAAATCAGCCCCAGCATTTT. It is translated as CASSVGQGNQPQHF.

Only one count was recorded for this clone. V usage is TRBV5-1 and J usage is TRBJ1-6, with D hard to call. This CDR3 has 17 amino acids. The ends were cut back, 4 bases at V and 4 bases at J, with 18 bases in the middle. From germline, CDR1 is SGHRS and CDR2 YFSETQ. The DNA of the CDR3 is TGCGCCAGCAGCCCATTAAACTCCGGAGGGTATAATTCACCCCTCCACTTT. It codes for CASSPLNSGGYNSPLHF.

The chain carries TRBV10-1 and TRBJ2-1; 8 nucleotides match TRBD2. This CDR3 is built from 19 residues. CDR1 and CDR2 (germline): WNHNN, SYGVQD (reference sequence). V lost 0 bases, J lost 0 bases, and 10 bases stayed unmatched. The CDR3, as DNA: TGCGCCAGCAGTGAGTCATCTAGCGGGTGGAAGAGCTCCTACAATGAGCAGTTCTTC. This sequence encodes CASSESSSGWKSSYNEQFF.

V is TRBV5-1 and J is TRBJ1-4; 7 bases line up with TRBD1. Germline trimming cut 5 bases from V and 5 bases from J; bases unmatched to any gene: 6. The CDR3 has 14 amino acids. Germline V gene lookup returns CDR1 SGHRS and CDR2 YFSETQ. The CDR3 is CASRAGGVNEKLFF. The CDR3 DNA is TGCGCCAGCAGAGCAGGGGGTGTCAATGAAAAACTGTTTTTT.

The chain's CDR3 is CASSRSGTGLAAYGYTF. In nucleotides, the CDR3 is TGCGCCAGCAGCCGATCCGGGACAGGGTTAGCGGCTTATGGCTACACCTTC. The rearrangement uses TRBV4-1 and TRBJ1-2; 9 bases are shared with TRBD1. CDR3 length: 17 amino acids. Per the germline V gene, CDR1 is MGHRA and CDR2 is YSYEKL. V shed 4 bases, J shed 5 bases, and the junction held 14 bases outside the gene matches.

This chain connects TRBV18 to TRBJ2-7; TRBD2 matches 10 bases. The CDR3 runs 17 residues. CDR1 is KGHSH, CDR2 LQKENI, per germline. V lost 3 bases and J lost 2; bases outside the gene matches: 10. CDR3 sequence: CASSPISGRHLAYEQYF. CDR3 bases: TGTGCCAGCTCACCGATTAGCGGGAGGCACTTGGCCTACGAGCAGTACTTC. Using reference TRBV18 and TRBJ2-7 for the parts outside the CDR3, the full variable domain is NAGVMQNPRHLVRRRGQEARLRCSPMKGHSHVYWYRQLPEEGLKFMVYLQKENIIDESGMPKERFSAEFPKEGPSILRIQQVVRGDSAAYFCASSPISGRHLAYEQYFGPGTRLTVT.

The V call is TRBV27, the J call TRBJ2-1; a possible D gene is TRBD1 (5 bases). V dropped 4 bases and J dropped 6 bases, with 22 bases sitting between them. There are 17 residues in the CDR3. CDR1 and CDR2 from the germline V gene are MNHEY and SMNVEV (reference sequence). The CDR3 reads CASSSQGRQTSFNEQFF. DNA of the CDR3: TGTGCCAGCAGTTCTCAAGGGCGACAGACAAGCTTCAATGAGCAGTTCTTC.

The chain uses TRBV29-1 and TRBJ1-1; 11 nucleotides align to TRBD1. CDR3 size: 13 residues. Germline assignment: CDR1 SQVTM and CDR2 ANQGSEA. Trimming cost V 3 bases and J 5 bases; bases outside gene matches: 2. For the CDR3, the DNA is TGCAGCGTTGAGGGGACAGGGGGAACTGAAGCTTTCTTT. Translation gives CSVEGTGGTEAFF.

The chain combines TRBV9 with TRBJ1-2; TRBD1 is a possible D gene (6 bases). V was pared by 2 bases and J by 4 bases, with 12 bases between. This CDR3 contains 14 residues. Germline lookup yields CDR1 SGDLS and CDR2 YYNGEE. CDR3 bases: TGTGCCAGCAGCGTTGGACAGTTTCGCTATGGCTACACCTTC. Its protein product is CASSVGQFRYGYTF. The full variable domain, with the rest looked up from reference TRBV9 and TRBJ1-2, is DSGVTQTPKHLITATGQRVTLRCSPRSGDLSVYWYQQSLDQGLQFLIQYYNGEERAKGNILERFSAQQFPDLHSELNLSSLELGDSALYFCASSVGQFRYGYTFGSGTRLTVV.

V gene TRBV28 combines with J gene TRBJ2-7; D is possibly TRBD2 (6 bases). V was shortened by 5 bases and J by 2 bases, with 16 bases between the two germline ends. Germline CDR1 and CDR2: MDHEN and SYDVKM. The length of the CDR3 is 15 residues. The CDR3 DNA reads TGTGCCAGCAGTCTACCGGGACTCCAGACCTACGAGCAGTACTTC. Translating it yields CASSLPGLQTYEQYF. The full variable domain, in which reference TRBV28 and TRBJ2-7 provide the parts outside the CDR3, is DVKVTQSSRYLVKRTGEKVFLECVQDMDHENMFWYRQDPGLGLRLIYFSYDVKMKEKGDIPEGYSVSREKKERFSLILESASTNQTSMYLCASSLPGLQTYEQYFGPGTRLTVT.

V and J are TRBV5-1 and TRBJ2-7, with 7 bases fitting TRBD1. The CDR3 totals 14 residues. The trim removed 9 bases at V and 5 bases at J, leaving 14 bases unmatched. Germline CDR1 is SGHRS and CDR2 is YFSETQ. The CDR3 spells CATSLQGPGNEQYF. For the CDR3, the DNA is TGCGCCACTTCACTACAGGGGCCTGGGAACGAGCAGTACTTC. Variable domain in full (rest from reference TRBV5-1 and TRBJ2-7): KAGVTQTPRYLIKTRGQQVTLSCSPISGHRSVSWYQQTPGQGLQFLFEYFSETQRNKGNFPGRFSGRQFSNSRSEMNVSTLELGDSALYLCATSLQGPGNEQYFGPGTRLTVT.